This T cell receptor beta chain was documented in a study of blood T cell repertoires in COVID-19. Study in general: Italy, Spain and the United States were the sources of the convalescent and acute COVID-19 samples. T cells, B-cell-depleted T cells, or PBMCs supplied cDNA or gDNA.

In the original processing: Estimates of nucleated cell counts were drawn from the amplification of reference gene primers. Only in-frame clones appear in the TCRdb table, and some are missing; sequencing was by immunoSEQ multiplex PCR. The DNA was the basis for D and trimming; V, J and clone size are from that table. The repertoire holds 95,000 to 120,000 clones, with around four fifths as singletons. Germline V gene lookup returns CDR1 SGDLS and CDR2 YYNGEE. V was clipped by 4 bases and J by 2 bases, with 15 bases between them. This CDR3 has 15 amino acids. The sample was peripheral blood. The TCR sequence derives from a woman aged 40 to 50 with acute or convalescent COVID-19. This chain uses TRBV9 with TRBJ1-2, with D perhaps matching TRBD1 (6 bases). The CDR3 bases are TGTGCCAGCAGCCACCCCAGGGGCGGGAACTATGGCTACACCTTC. Amino acids: CASSHPRGGNYGYTF.